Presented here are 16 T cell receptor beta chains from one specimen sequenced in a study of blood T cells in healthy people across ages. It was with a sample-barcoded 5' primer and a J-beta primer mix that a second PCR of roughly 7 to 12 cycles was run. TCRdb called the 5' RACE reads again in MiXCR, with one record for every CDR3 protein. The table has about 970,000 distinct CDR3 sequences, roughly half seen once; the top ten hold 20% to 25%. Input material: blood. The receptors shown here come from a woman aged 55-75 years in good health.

The CDR3 sequence: CSARRLGLAGGRGYEQFF. The CDR3 DNA is TGCAGTGCTAGAAGGTTGGGACTAGCGGGAGGGAGAGGGTATGAGCAGTTCTTC. The chain uses TRBV20-1 and TRBJ2-1; the match to TRBD2 covers 16 bases. The CDR3 runs to 18 residues. Germline-derived CDR1 and CDR2 are DFQATT and SNEGSKA (reference sequence). With V trimmed by 2 bases and J by 8 bases, 12 bases remained unmatched.

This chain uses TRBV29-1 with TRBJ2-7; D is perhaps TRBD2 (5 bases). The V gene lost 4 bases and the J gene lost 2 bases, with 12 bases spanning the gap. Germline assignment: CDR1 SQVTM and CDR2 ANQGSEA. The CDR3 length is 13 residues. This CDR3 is CSVVDGMAYEQYF. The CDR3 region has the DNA TGCAGCGTTGTGGACGGGATGGCCTACGAGCAGTACTTC.

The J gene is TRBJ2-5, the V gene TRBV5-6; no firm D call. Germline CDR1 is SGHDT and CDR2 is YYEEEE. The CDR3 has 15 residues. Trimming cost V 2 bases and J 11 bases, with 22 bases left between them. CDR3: CASSLLSGQAYEQYF. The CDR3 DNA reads TGTGCCAGCAGCTTATTGTCGGGCCAGGCCTATGAGCAGTACTTC.

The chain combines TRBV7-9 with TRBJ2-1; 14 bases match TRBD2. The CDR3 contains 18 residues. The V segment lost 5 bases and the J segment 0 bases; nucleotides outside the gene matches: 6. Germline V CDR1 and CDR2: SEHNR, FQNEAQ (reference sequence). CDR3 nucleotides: TGTGCCAGCAGCCGGGGACTAGCGGGAGCTTCCTCCTACAATGAGCAGTTCTTC. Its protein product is CASSRGLAGASSYNEQFF. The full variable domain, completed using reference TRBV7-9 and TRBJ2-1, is DTGVSQNPRHKITKRGQNVTFRCDPISEHNRLYWYRQTLGQGPEFLTYFQNEAQLEKSRLLSDRFSAERPKGSFSTLEIQRTEQGDSAMYLCASSRGLAGASSYNEQFFGPGTRLTVL.

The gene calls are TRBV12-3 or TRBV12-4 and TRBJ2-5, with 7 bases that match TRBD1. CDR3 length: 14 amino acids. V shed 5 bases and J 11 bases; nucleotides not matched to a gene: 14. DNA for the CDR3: TGTGCCAGCAGTCCCGGGACAGACGCTTTCTGGCAGTACTTC. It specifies CASSPGTDAFWQYF.

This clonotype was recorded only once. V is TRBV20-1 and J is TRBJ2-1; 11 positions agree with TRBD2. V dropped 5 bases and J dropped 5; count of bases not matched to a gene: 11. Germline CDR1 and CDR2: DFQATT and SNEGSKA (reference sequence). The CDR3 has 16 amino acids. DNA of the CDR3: TGCAGTGCTGACCATAGCGGGAGGGCCGTCAACAATGAGCAGTTCTTC. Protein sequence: CSADHSGRAVNNEQFF.

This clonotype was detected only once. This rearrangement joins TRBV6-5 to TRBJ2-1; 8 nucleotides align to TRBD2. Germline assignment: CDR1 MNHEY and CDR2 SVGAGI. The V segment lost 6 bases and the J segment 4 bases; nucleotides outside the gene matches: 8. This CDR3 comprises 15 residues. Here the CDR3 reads CASSFLAGIYNEQFF. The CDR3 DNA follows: TGTGCCAGCAGCTTTTTAGCGGGGATTTACAATGAGCAGTTCTTC.

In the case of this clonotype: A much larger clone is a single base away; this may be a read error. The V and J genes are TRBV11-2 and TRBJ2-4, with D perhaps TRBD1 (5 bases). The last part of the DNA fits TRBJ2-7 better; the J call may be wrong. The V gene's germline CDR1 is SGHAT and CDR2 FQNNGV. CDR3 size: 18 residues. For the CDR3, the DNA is TGTGCCAGCAGCTTAGATCGGGTATTTGGCAGGGTACCTATCGAGCAGTACGTC. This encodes CASSLDRVFGRVPIEQYV.

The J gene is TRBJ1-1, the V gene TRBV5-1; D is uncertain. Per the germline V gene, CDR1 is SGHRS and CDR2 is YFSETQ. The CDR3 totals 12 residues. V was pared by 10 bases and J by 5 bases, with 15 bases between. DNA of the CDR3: TGCGCCTGCGGGGAGCCTGGGACTGAAGCTTTCTTT. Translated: CACGEPGTEAFF.

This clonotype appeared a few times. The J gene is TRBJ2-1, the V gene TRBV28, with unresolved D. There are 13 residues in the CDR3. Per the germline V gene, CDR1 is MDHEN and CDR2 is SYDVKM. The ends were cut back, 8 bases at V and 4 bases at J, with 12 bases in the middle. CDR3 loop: CASVPLKYNEQFF. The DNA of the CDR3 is TGTGCCAGCGTCCCCCTAAAATACAATGAGCAGTTCTTC.

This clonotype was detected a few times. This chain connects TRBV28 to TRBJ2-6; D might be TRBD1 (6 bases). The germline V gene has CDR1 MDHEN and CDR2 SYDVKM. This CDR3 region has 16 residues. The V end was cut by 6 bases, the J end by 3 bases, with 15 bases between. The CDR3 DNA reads TGTGCCAGCAGAGCACCCGGGACAAGTGGGGCCAACGTCCTGACTTTC. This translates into CASRAPGTSGANVLTF.

This chain's CDR3 is CASSRALPGDEQYF. CDR3 in DNA: TGTGCCAGCTCAAGGGCCCTACCCGGGGACGAGCAGTACTTC. J is TRBJ2-5 and V is TRBV28; perhaps TRBD2 as D (5 bases). The better agreement between TRBJ2-7 and the DNA end casts doubt on the J call. This CDR3 spans 14 amino acids. In germline, CDR1 is MDHEN, CDR2 SYDVKM.

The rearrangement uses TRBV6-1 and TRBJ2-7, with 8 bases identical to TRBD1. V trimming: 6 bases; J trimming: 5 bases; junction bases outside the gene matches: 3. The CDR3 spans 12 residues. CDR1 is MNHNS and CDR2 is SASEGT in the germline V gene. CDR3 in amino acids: CASREDRDEQYF. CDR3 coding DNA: TGTGCCAGCAGGGAGGACAGGGACGAGCAGTACTTC.

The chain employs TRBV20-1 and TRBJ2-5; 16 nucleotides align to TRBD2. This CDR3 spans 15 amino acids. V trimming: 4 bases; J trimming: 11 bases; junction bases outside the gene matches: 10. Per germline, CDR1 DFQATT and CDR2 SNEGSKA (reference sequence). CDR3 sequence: CSATVGTSGRDEQYF. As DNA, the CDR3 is TGCAGTGCTACTGTTGGGACTAGCGGGAGGGATGAGCAGTACTTC.

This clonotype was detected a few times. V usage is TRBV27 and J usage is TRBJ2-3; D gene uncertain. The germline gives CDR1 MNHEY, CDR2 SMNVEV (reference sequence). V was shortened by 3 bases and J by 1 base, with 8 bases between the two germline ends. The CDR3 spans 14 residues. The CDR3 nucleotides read TGTGCCAGCAGTTTCTTTGTTGGCACAGATACGCAGTATTTT. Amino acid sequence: CASSFFVGTDTQYF.

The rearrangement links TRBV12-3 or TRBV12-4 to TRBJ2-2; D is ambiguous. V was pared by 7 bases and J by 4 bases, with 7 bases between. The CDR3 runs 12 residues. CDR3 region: CASTESTGELFF. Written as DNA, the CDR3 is TGTGCCAGCACCGAATCCACCGGGGAGCTGTTTTTT.